These 30 T cell receptor beta chains originate from one sample sequenced in a study of shared clonotypes between healthy human individuals (TCRdb year 2020). The library was generated by the immunoSEQ multiplex PCR assay. TCRdb's version of the immuneACCESS table is confined to in-frame rearrangements and falls short of the full clone set. An unresolved V gene accounts for under half of the shortfall where checked; the remainder is of unknown origin. The sample yields roughly 2.5 million clones; just over 90% were counted once. The ten largest account for around 0.14% of the sample. The source material was naive CD4+ T cells sorted from blood. The label giving this sample's cell subset or site can be read as: CD45RA+ positively selected. These receptors were taken from a man aged 18 to 30 in good health.

The V gene is TRBV18, the J gene TRBJ1-1, with D uncertain. The germline V gene encodes CDR1 KGHSH and CDR2 LQKENI. The CDR3 has 13 residues. V was shortened by 0 bases and J by 1 base, with 3 bases between the two germline ends. This CDR3 reads CASSPPWNTEAFF. In DNA, the CDR3 is TGTGCCAGCTCACCACCGTGGAACACTGAAGCTTTCTTT.

Turning to this clone: One end of the junction fails to match germline, which may point to a read error. This sequence joins TRBV4-1 and TRBJ1-4, with 7 bases lining up with TRBD1. The germline CDR1 and CDR2 sequences are MGHRA and YSYEKL. The CDR3 has 14 amino acids. DNA for the CDR3: TGCGCCAGCAGCCGAGACAGGGCTAACGAAAAACTGTTTTTT. It is translated as CASSRDRANEKLFF.

The chain uses TRBV28 and TRBJ1-2, with D perhaps TRBD1 (5 bases). The CDR3 length is 13 residues. The V gene's germline CDR1 is MDHEN and CDR2 SYDVKM. V gave up 2 bases and J gave up 4 bases, with 8 bases separating them. DNA of the CDR3: TGTGCCAGCAGTTTAGACAGCACCTATGGCTACACCTTC. The encoded protein is CASSLDSTYGYTF.

The J gene is TRBJ1-1, the V gene TRBV7-2, with D hard to call. Trimming removed 1 base at V and 4 bases at J, with 10 bases between. The CDR3 length is 14 residues. The germline V gene encodes CDR1 SGHTA and CDR2 FQGNSA. The DNA of the CDR3 is TGTGCCAGCAGCTTAGACACCCTGGGCACTGAAGCTTTCTTT. Protein product: CASSLDTLGTEAFF.

V and J are TRBV7-3 and TRBJ1-3; D gene unclear. The CDR3 is made up of 15 amino acids. CDR1 and CDR2 from the germline V gene are SGHTA and FQGTGA. The V end lost 1 base, the J end lost 1 base, and 8 bases lay between the germline ends. The CDR3 nucleotides are TGTGCCAGCAGCTTAAATTCGGGTTCTGGAAACACCATATATTTT. Protein sequence: CASSLNSGSGNTIYF.

CDR3 nucleotides: TGTGCCAGCAGCGTAGGAAACGCGCGGGGCTATGGCTACACCTTC. As protein: CASSVGNARGYGYTF. This chain connects TRBV9 to TRBJ1-2, with D unresolved. CDR1 and CDR2 (germline): SGDLS, YYNGEE. The CDR3 runs to 15 residues. V was pared by 0 bases and J by 4 bases, with 13 bases between.

The genes are TRBV9 and TRBJ2-3; D perhaps matches TRBD1 (5 bases). The V gene's germline CDR1 is SGDLS and CDR2 YYNGEE. V was clipped by 0 bases and J by 5 bases, with 10 bases between them. The CDR3 is 14 residues long. Written as DNA, the CDR3 is TGTGCCAGCAGCGTAGACAGGTCGGGAGATACGCAGTATTTT. It yields the protein CASSVDRSGDTQYF.

J is TRBJ2-7 and V is TRBV2; 7 nucleotides agree with TRBD1. The CDR3 runs to 11 residues. Germline CDR1 reads SNHLY; CDR2 reads FYNNEI. Unmatched junction bases numbered 8, after V lost 6 bases and J lost 12 bases. CDR3 residues: CASRIGQAPYF. The CDR3 DNA reads as TGTGCCAGCAGGATTGGACAGGCTCCGTACTTC.

The rearrangement links TRBV5-1 to TRBJ1-2, with TRBD1 matching over 7 bases. J gave up 1 base and V 3 bases, and 3 bases lay outside the gene matches. CDR1 is SGHRS and CDR2 is YFSETQ in the germline V gene. The CDR3 runs 14 residues. CDR3 DNA sequence: TGCGCCAGCAGCTCGGGACAGATTAACTATGGCTACACCTTC. As protein: CASSSGQINYGYTF.

The gene calls are TRBV2 and TRBJ2-7; D is ambiguous. Trimming left V 6 bases short and J 3 bases short, with 15 bases between. This CDR3 is built from 14 residues. Germline CDR1 reads SNHLY; CDR2 reads FYNNEI. The CDR3 DNA reads as TGTGCCAGCAGGCCAAAAAGTCTGGACTACGAGCAGTACTTC. Amino acids: CASRPKSLDYEQYF. The entire variable domain, with the rest obtained from reference TRBV2 and TRBJ2-7, is as follows: EPEVTQTPSHQVTQMGQEVILRCVPISNHLYFYWYRQILGQKVEFLVSFYNNEISEKSEIFDDQFSVERPDGSNFTLKIRSTKLEDSAMYFCASRPKSLDYEQYFGPGTRLTVT.

CDR3 amino acids: CASSQTIQETQYF. The CDR3 DNA follows: TGTGCCAGCAGCCAGACTATTCAAGAGACCCAGTACTTC. This chain links TRBV6-5 with TRBJ2-5; D is perhaps TRBD2 (5 bases). This CDR3 has 13 amino acids. V gave up 6 bases and J gave up 2 bases, with 10 bases separating them. Looked up from germline, CDR1 is MNHEY and CDR2 is SVGAGI.

The gene calls are TRBV6-5 and TRBJ2-2; TRBD1 matches at 8 bases. Germline V lookup: CDR1 MNHEY, CDR2 SVGAGI. This CDR3 is built from 15 residues. V was clipped by 6 bases and J by 1 base; unmatched bases: 4. DNA of the CDR3: TGTGCCAGCAGCACAGGGGGGAAGAACACCGGGGAGCTGTTTTTT. This gives the protein CASSTGGKNTGELFF.

The rearrangement joins TRBV13 to TRBJ2-7; no clear D gene. The CDR3 contains 14 residues. The germline V and J ends were trimmed by 5 bases and 6 bases, with 17 bases remaining between them. Germline V gene sequence: CDR1 PRHDT, CDR2 FYEKMQ (reference sequence). This CDR3 reads CASSLNRGLGEQYF. CDR3 sequence (DNA): TGTGCCAGCAGCCTAAACAGAGGCTTAGGCGAGCAGTACTTC. The full variable domain, with the rest looked up from reference TRBV13 and TRBJ2-7, is AAGVIQSPRHLIKEKRETATLKCYPIPRHDTVYWYQQGPGQDPQFLISFYEKMQSDKGSIPDRFSAQQFSDYHSELNMSSLELGDSALYFCASSLNRGLGEQYFGPGTRLTVT.

This clone was found once. The V gene is TRBV5-1, the J gene TRBJ2-7; D call uncertain. Germline values: CDR1 SGHRS, CDR2 YFSETQ. V lost 0 bases and J lost 3, with 10 bases in between. This CDR3 contains 14 residues. The chain's CDR3 is CASSLADNGYEQYF. CDR3 nucleotides: TGCGCCAGCAGCTTGGCCGACAACGGCTACGAGCAGTACTTC.

The sample holds one count of this clone. The rearrangement uses TRBV19 and TRBJ1-1; D is perhaps TRBD1 (5 bases). CDR1 is LNHDA and CDR2 is SQIVND in the germline V gene (reference sequence). With 4 bases removed from V and 3 bases from J, the gap between germline ends came to 15 bases. The CDR3 extends over 15 amino acids. The CDR3: CASSSIGGSDTEAFF. CDR3 nucleotide sequence: TGTGCCAGTAGTAGCATCGGGGGGTCTGACACTGAAGCTTTCTTT.

V is TRBV5-1 and J is TRBJ2-5, with D perhaps TRBD1 (5 bases). The V and J ends lost 0 bases and 1 base respectively, with 10 bases between them. Looked up from germline, CDR1 is SGHRS and CDR2 is YFSETQ. The CDR3 sequence is 15 residues long. CDR3 residues: CASSLGGAFQETQYF. The CDR3 DNA follows: TGCGCCAGCAGCTTGGGTGGGGCTTTCCAAGAGACCCAGTACTTC.

This clone was seen only once. The chain carries TRBV7-2 and TRBJ2-2, with 16 bases identical to TRBD2. The CDR3 consists of 18 residues. Per the germline V gene, CDR1 is SGHTA and CDR2 is FQGNSA. After removal of 3 bases from V and 0 bases from J, the junction contained 1 base not matched to a gene. The CDR3 nucleotides read TGTGCCAGCAGCTTGGGACTAGCGGGAGGGGCGAACACCGGGGAGCTGTTTTTT. This encodes CASSLGLAGGANTGELFF.

The chain combines TRBV9 with TRBJ1-2; D is perhaps TRBD1 (5 bases). In germline, CDR1 is SGDLS, CDR2 YYNGEE. The V and J ends lost 4 bases and 5 bases respectively, with 9 bases between them. The CDR3 is 12 residues long. The chain's CDR3 is CASSRGGYGYTF. CDR3 sequence (DNA): TGTGCCAGCAGCCGGGGGGGTTATGGCTACACCTTC. Looking up the rest from reference TRBV9 and TRBJ1-2 gives the full variable domain: DSGVTQTPKHLITATGQRVTLRCSPRSGDLSVYWYQQSLDQGLQFLIQYYNGEERAKGNILERFSAQQFPDLHSELNLSSLELGDSALYFCASSRGGYGYTFGSGTRLTVV.

This chain joins TRBV5-1 and TRBJ2-2; D is perhaps TRBD2 (6 bases). The V gene's germline CDR1 is SGHRS and CDR2 YFSETQ. Trimming pared 1 base from V and 4 bases from J, leaving 8 bases between. CDR3 length: 14 amino acids. The DNA of the CDR3 is TGCGCCAGCAGCTTGCGGGGGATCACCGGGGAGCTGTTTTTT. It codes for CASSLRGITGELFF.

This chain uses TRBV5-1 with TRBJ2-2; no firm D call. The CDR3 contains 15 residues. Germline V gene sequence: CDR1 SGHRS, CDR2 YFSETQ. V was trimmed by 6 bases and J by 1 base, leaving 13 bases between them. In DNA form, the CDR3 reads TGCGCCAGCACCCTAATGGAACAGAACACCGGGGAGCTGTTTTTT. Its translation: CASTLMEQNTGELFF.

The chain joins TRBV6-1 to TRBJ1-6, with a tentative D call TRBD1 (6 bases). V was trimmed by 3 bases and J by 4 bases, leaving 13 bases between them. The CDR3 sequence is 16 residues long. CDR1 is MNHNS and CDR2 is SASEGT in the germline V gene. The CDR3, as DNA: TGTGCCAGCAGTGAGGACAGTGCCCTTTATAATTCACCCCTCCACTTT. It yields the protein CASSEDSALYNSPLHF.

V gene TRBV29-1 combines with J gene TRBJ2-7; 8 nucleotides line up with TRBD2. The CDR3 sequence is 15 residues long. V lost 6 bases, J lost 3 bases, and 13 bases stayed unmatched. Germline loops: CDR1 SQVTM, CDR2 ANQGSEA. CDR3 residues: CSVALAATSDYEQYF. CDR3 DNA sequence: TGCAGCGTAGCACTAGCGGCGACCTCCGACTACGAGCAGTACTTC.

The chain is built from TRBV12-5 and TRBJ1-2; maybe TRBD1 (5 bases). The germline V and J ends were trimmed by 1 base and 0 bases, with 21 bases remaining between them. Germline lookup yields CDR1 LGHNT and CDR2 FRNRAP. CDR3 size: 19 residues. The CDR3 reads CASGLGGKDTTTSNYGYTF. CDR3 DNA: TGTGCTAGTGGTTTGGGGGGAAAGGACACGACAACGTCTAACTATGGCTACACCTTC.

This chain connects TRBV5-4 to TRBJ2-4, with 7 bases fitting TRBD1. Germline loops: CDR1 SGHNT, CDR2 YYREEE (reference sequence). The trim removed 3 bases at V and 4 bases at J, leaving 4 bases unmatched. This CDR3 region has 14 residues. CDR3 protein: CASSWTGQKNIQYF. In DNA form, the CDR3 reads TGTGCCAGCAGCTGGACGGGACAGAAAAACATTCAGTACTTC.

The chain recombines TRBV25-1 with TRBJ1-6; D not certain. V shed 10 bases and J shed 10 bases, with 14 bases lying between them. Germline CDR1 reads MGHDK; CDR2 reads SYGVNS. The CDR3 consists of 12 residues. The CDR3 DNA follows: TGTGCCATCGAACTCGTATCATCACCCCTCCACTTT. It translates to CAIELVSSPLHF.

V and J are TRBV10-3 and TRBJ1-4, with D maybe TRBD1 (5 bases). The CDR3 has 13 amino acids. Germline V gene data show CDR1 as ENHRY and CDR2 as SYGVKD. Trimming cost V 10 bases and J 8 bases, with 17 bases left between them. In DNA, the CDR3 is TGTGCCACACAACAGGACCGACGGGAAAAACTGTTTTTT. It specifies CATQQDRREKLFF.

This clone has just a few counts. CDR3 in DNA: TGTGCCAGTAATAAGATCAATCAGCCCCAGCATTTT. It is translated as CASNKINQPQHF. This chain links TRBV19 with TRBJ1-5, with D hard to call. From germline, CDR1 is LNHDA and CDR2 SQIVND (reference sequence). The CDR3 loop spans 12 amino acids. Trimming took off 7 bases at V and 3 bases at J, with 7 bases between the two ends.

This clone was detected only once. This chain links TRBV6-1 with TRBJ2-3, with TRBD2 as a possible D gene (6 bases). V lost 3 bases and J 6 bases, leaving 16 bases between the germline ends. Germline CDR1 reads MNHNS; CDR2 reads SASEGT. This CDR3 contains 15 residues. In DNA, the CDR3 is TGTGCCAGCAGTGACTCGGAGGGCCTCCCGGATACGCAGTATTTT. Translated, it gives CASSDSEGLPDTQYF.

The chain uses TRBV11-2 and TRBJ1-2; 12 bases match TRBD1. CDR1 and CDR2 from the germline V gene are SGHAT and FQNNGV. V lost 10 bases, J lost 5 bases, and 14 bases stayed unmatched. There are 16 residues in the CDR3. CDR3 nucleotide sequence: TGTGCCACCACACATGCCGGGACAGGGGGCGCTTATGGCTACACCTTC. Translated, it gives CATTHAGTGGAYGYTF.

The chain joins TRBV4-2 to TRBJ2-7; 9 nucleotides line up with TRBD1. The CDR3 runs to 16 residues. The V segment lost 5 bases and the J segment 1 base; nucleotides outside the gene matches: 9. The germline V gene has CDR1 LGHNA and CDR2 YNFKEQ. CDR3 sequence (DNA): TGTGCCAGCAGCTTGACCGGGACAGGGAAATCCTACGAGCAGTACTTC. It codes for CASSLTGTGKSYEQYF.